The T cell receptor (beta chain) under discussion was sequenced for a study of T-cell memory formation after mild COVID-19. Study in general: TCR clustering was largely donor specific.

The CDR3 is made up of 15 amino acids. V lost 6 bases, J lost 2 bases, and 6 bases stayed unmatched. CDR1 is MNHEY, CDR2 SVGAGI, per germline. General study findings and limits: What remained unconfirmed was the SARS-CoV-2 specificity of second-wave clones peaking on day 37. Contracting clones, day 15 to 85, had balanced CD4/CD8, and later expanders favored CD4+. Pre-infection memory contained some responding clones, which suggested that cross-reactive memory had joined.

This clonotype was counted between two and nine times. Its specificity is not known. TCRdb analysed the 5' RACE reads with MiXCR anew, one entry per CDR3 protein. In the table there are roughly 130,000 distinct CDR3 sequences, about 6% of which are singletons. This sequence was found in an adult woman who had mild COVID-19 (a few samples of this study predate the infection). Cell type and time point are not known. This chain joins TRBV6-5 and TRBJ2-2, with TRBD1 matching 7 bases. Sequencing input: PBMCs or a T cell subset sorted from them (not recorded which). CDR3 DNA sequence: TGTGCCAGCAGACGGGACAGCGGAAACACCGGGGAGCTGTTTTTT. This codes for CASRRDSGNTGELFF.